Given below is one T cell receptor (beta chain) in context. The data were taken from a study of technical replicates of blood from several donors. Assay: immunoSEQ multiplex PCR; the TCRdb copy retains only in-frame clones and omits some. The data contain some 80,000 clones, 85% to 95% of them seen just once; the ten biggest clones take up 0.41%. Input material: T cells isolated from PBMCs. This TCR derives from a human donor in good health.

As DNA, the CDR3 is TGTGCCAGCAGTGTTAATTCCGGGACAGGGAATGAAAAACTGTTTTTT. Protein product: CASSVNSGTGNEKLFF. The J gene is TRBJ1-4, the V gene TRBV6-1; the match to TRBD1 covers 9 bases. Germline V gives CDR1 MNHNS, CDR2 SASEGT. After removal of 4 bases from V and 5 bases from J, the junction contained 8 bases not matched to a gene. The CDR3 extends over 16 amino acids.